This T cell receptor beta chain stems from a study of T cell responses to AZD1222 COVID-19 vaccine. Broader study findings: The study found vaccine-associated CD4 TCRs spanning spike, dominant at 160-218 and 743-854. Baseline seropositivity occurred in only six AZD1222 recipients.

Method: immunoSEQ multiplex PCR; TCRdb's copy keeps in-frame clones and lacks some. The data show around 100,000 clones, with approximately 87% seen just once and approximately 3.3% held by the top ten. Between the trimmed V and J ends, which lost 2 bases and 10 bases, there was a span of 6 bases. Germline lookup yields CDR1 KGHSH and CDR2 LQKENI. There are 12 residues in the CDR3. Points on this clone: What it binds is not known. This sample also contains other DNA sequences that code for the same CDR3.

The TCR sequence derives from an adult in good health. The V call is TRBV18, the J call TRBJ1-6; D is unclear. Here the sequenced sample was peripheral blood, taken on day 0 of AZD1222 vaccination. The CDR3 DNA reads TGTGCCAGCTCACCAGGAGGATCACCCCTCCACTTT. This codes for CASSPGGSPLHF.